This TCR beta chain was obtained from a study of T cell changes during pregnancy in multiple sclerosis. The method was immunoSEQ multiplex PCR; TCRdb's version includes in-frame clones alone and lacks a portion of them. The data contain tens of thousands of clones, around 92% of them singletons. The V end lost 3 bases, the J end lost 2 bases, and 17 bases lay between the germline ends. This CDR3 spans 16 amino acids. Looked up from germline, CDR1 is MNHEY and CDR2 is SVGAGI. The sequence derives from a female donor with multiple sclerosis, enrolled in a pregnancy study. This rearrangement joins TRBV6-5 to TRBJ2-7, with D hard to call. Sample: peripheral blood, taken in the third trimester of pregnancy. CDR3 protein: CASSYRFPAPTYEQYF. The CDR3 region has the DNA TGTGCCAGCAGTTATCGTTTCCCCGCGCCAACCTACGAGCAGTACTTC.